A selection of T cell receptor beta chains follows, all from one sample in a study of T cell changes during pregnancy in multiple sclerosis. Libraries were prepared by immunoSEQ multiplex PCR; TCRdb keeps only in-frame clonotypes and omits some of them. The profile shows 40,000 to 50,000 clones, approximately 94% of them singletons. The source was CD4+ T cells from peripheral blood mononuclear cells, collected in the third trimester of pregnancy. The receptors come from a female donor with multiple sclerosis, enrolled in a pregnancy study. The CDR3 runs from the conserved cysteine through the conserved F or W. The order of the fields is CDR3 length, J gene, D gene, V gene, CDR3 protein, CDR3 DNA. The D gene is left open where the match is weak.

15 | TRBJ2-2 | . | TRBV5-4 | CASSSAGKNTGELFF | TGTGCCAGCAGCTCCGCGGGGAAAAACACCGGGGAGCTGTTTTTT
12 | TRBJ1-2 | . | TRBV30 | CAWIRGGTGYTF | TGTGCCTGGATCCGGGGGGGAACAGGCTACACCTTC
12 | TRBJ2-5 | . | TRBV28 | CASSLPGQTIYF | TGTGCCAGCAGTTTACCTGGACAGACGATCTACTTC
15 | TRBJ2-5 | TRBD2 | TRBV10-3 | CAISLAGGLQETQYF | TGTGCCATCAGCTTAGCGGGGGGCCTCCAAGAGACCCAGTACTTC
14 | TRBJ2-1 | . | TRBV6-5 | CASSNSPRVNEQFF | TGTGCCAGTTCAAACTCCCCCAGGGTCAATGAGCAGTTCTTC
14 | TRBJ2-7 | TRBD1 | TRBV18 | CASSPGTGGREQYF | TGTGCCAGCTCACCCGGGACAGGGGGCCGAGAGCAGTACTTC
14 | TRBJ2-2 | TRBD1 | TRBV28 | CASRTGVGSGELFF | TGTGCCAGTCGGACAGGGGTAGGGTCCGGGGAGCTGTTTTTT
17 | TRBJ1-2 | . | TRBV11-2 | CASSFLPRVRGSHGYTF | TGTGCCAGCAGCTTCCTGCCTCGGGTTCGAGGATCGCACGGCTACACCTTC
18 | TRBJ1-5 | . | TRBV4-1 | CASSQDGSLSHQYQPQHF | TGCGCCAGCAGCCAAGATGGCAGTTTGTCCCATCAGTATCAGCCCCAGCATTTT
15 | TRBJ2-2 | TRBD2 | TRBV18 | CASSTRGASTGELFF | TGTGCCAGCTCAACGCGGGGGGCAAGCACCGGGGAGCTGTTTTTT